The 17 T cell receptor beta chains given below trace back to one sample, sequenced in a study of shared T cell receptors in the human thymus. Produced via immunoSEQ multiplex PCR; TCRdb's table is partial and in-frame only. The repertoire has hundreds of thousands of clones, 80% to 90% of them found once; the top ten carry under 0.012%. These data were also filed under a second study, of human thymus T cells.

Material for sequencing was thymocytes. These receptors were obtained from a girl less than two years old with a congenital heart defect.

This clone turned up a few times. The V call is TRBV28, the J call TRBJ2-7; possibly TRBD1 for D (6 bases). Germline CDR1 MDHEN, CDR2 SYDVKM. Trimming removed 2 bases from V and 3 bases from J, with 14 bases in between. The CDR3 sequence is 15 residues long. CDR3 DNA: TGTGCCAGCAGTTTAGACAGGTGGGACCGCTACGAGCAGTACTTC. Residues: CASSLDRWDRYEQYF.

This chain uses TRBV6-5 with TRBJ1-1; no definite D call. This CDR3 is 16 amino acids long. CDR1 MNHEY and CDR2 SVGAGI come from the germline V gene. V was trimmed by 0 bases and J by 1 base, leaving 12 bases between them. DNA for the CDR3: TGTGCCAGCAGTTACTCGAGCCCGATTTCGAACACTGAAGCTTTCTTT. Translating it yields CASSYSSPISNTEAFF.

The V call is TRBV6-5, the J call TRBJ1-2; a possible D gene is TRBD1 (5 bases). The CDR3 length is 14 residues. Per the germline V gene, CDR1 is MNHEY and CDR2 is SVGAGI. The germline V and J ends were trimmed by 6 bases and 0 bases, with 11 bases remaining between them. The CDR3 nucleotides read TGTGCCAGCAGCAACAGGCTTACTAACTATGGCTACACCTTC. Protein product: CASSNRLTNYGYTF.

In this sample, this clone turned up a few times. The J gene is TRBJ2-7, the V gene TRBV19; 7 bases line up with TRBD1. After removal of 6 bases from V and 2 bases from J, the junction contained 13 bases not matched to a gene. In germline, CDR1 is LNHDA, CDR2 SQIVND (reference sequence). CDR3 length: 16 residues. The CDR3 protein is CASSPTRTGSPYEQYF. CDR3 bases: TGTGCCAGTAGCCCAACCCGGACAGGATCCCCCTACGAGCAGTACTTC. The full variable domain, in which reference TRBV19 and TRBJ2-7 provide the parts outside the CDR3, is DGGITQSPKYLFRKEGQNVTLSCEQNLNHDAMYWYRQDPGQGLRLIYYSQIVNDFQKGDIAEGYSVSREKKESFPLTVTSAQKNPTAFYLCASSPTRTGSPYEQYFGPGTRLTVT.

The V and J genes are TRBV28 and TRBJ1-1; D uncertain. The CDR3 is 11 amino acids. Germline V CDR1 and CDR2: MDHEN, SYDVKM. The V gene lost 7 bases and the J gene lost 3 bases, with 6 bases spanning the gap. CDR3 DNA: TGTGCCAGCATCCGGGACACTGAAGCTTTCTTT. This codes for CASIRDTEAFF.

This clone has only a few counts. The V call is TRBV19, the J call TRBJ2-7, with D possibly matching TRBD2 (6 bases). Germline CDR1 is LNHDA and CDR2 is SQIVND (reference sequence). This CDR3 has 14 amino acids. V was cut by 3 bases and J by 0 bases, with 9 bases left in between. This CDR3 is CASSMGRSSYEQYF. CDR3 DNA sequence: TGTGCCAGTAGTATGGGGAGGAGCTCCTACGAGCAGTACTTC.

This chain joins TRBV19 and TRBJ1-1; 8 nucleotides line up with TRBD1. The germline CDR1 and CDR2 sequences are LNHDA and SQIVND (reference sequence). Losses at the gene ends were 3 bases for V and 5 bases for J; bases not matched to a gene: 8. The CDR3 runs 15 residues. CDR3 sequence: CASSIRDRTGTEAFF. Written as DNA, the CDR3 is TGTGCCAGTAGTATCCGGGACAGGACGGGGACTGAAGCTTTCTTT.

This clone was seen only a few times. The chain has TRBV4-3 and TRBJ1-3; D is undetermined. CDR3 length: 20 amino acids. CDR1 is LGHNA and CDR2 is YSLEER in the germline V gene. V lost 1 base and J lost 0, with 22 bases in between. The CDR3 nucleotides read TGCGCCAGCAGCCAAGGTCTCGCTGTGACTAAATATATCTCTGGAAACACCATATATTTT. Translating gives CASSQGLAVTKYISGNTIYF.

The chain has TRBV6-6 and TRBJ2-1; 8 bases line up with TRBD1. The CDR3 covers 16 residues. After removal of 4 bases from V and 2 bases from J, the junction contained 7 bases not matched to a gene. Germline CDR1 MNHNY, CDR2 SVGAGI (reference sequence). CDR3 in DNA: TGTGCCAGCAGTTGCGGGCAGGGGGCGACCTACAATGAGCAGTTCTTC. This sequence encodes CASSCGQGATYNEQFF.

Here the CDR3 DNA reads TGTGCCAGCAGCGTAGGGGGGAGGACCTCGTGGACTAATGAAAAACTGTTTTTT. Amino acids: CASSVGGRTSWTNEKLFF. J is TRBJ1-4 and V is TRBV9, with D possibly matching TRBD1 (5 bases). The V gene lost 0 bases and the J gene lost 2 bases, with 17 bases spanning the gap. The V gene's germline CDR1 is SGDLS and CDR2 YYNGEE. This CDR3 is 18 amino acids long.

This clone was seen a few times. This rearrangement joins TRBV5-4 to TRBJ2-7, with D tentatively TRBD2 (5 bases). The CDR3 extends over 13 amino acids. Germline CDR1 SGHNT, CDR2 YYREEE (reference sequence). V lost 0 bases to trimming and J lost 7 bases, with 11 bases between them. As DNA, the CDR3 is TGTGCCAGCAGCTTGGGGGAGTCTGGGGAGCAGTACTTC. Its protein is CASSLGESGEQYF.

In regard to this clone: This sample includes further DNA sequences coding for the same CDR3. The gene calls are TRBV5-1 and TRBJ2-2, with 8 bases aligning to TRBD2. V was clipped by 0 bases and J by 4 bases; unmatched bases: 5. Germline CDR1 and CDR2: SGHRS and YFSETQ. The CDR3 extends over 16 amino acids. The CDR3 nucleotides read TGCGCCAGCAGCTTGGTACGGGGGGGCTCCACCGGGGAGCTGTTTTTT. Translating it yields CASSLVRGGSTGELFF.

With regard to this clone: A read error is likely, as this CDR3 ends without the conserved phenylalanine or tryptophan. The DNA is left out, because the CDR3 cannot be placed on it with certainty; the CDR3 is given as TCRdb lists it. This chain links TRBV13 with TRBJ1-1; the table's D call of TRBD1 was not tested on the DNA. Inclusive of both ends, the CDR3 amounts to 10 amino acids. Germline V gene lookup returns CDR1 PRHDT and CDR2 FYEKMQ (reference sequence). The chain's CDR3 is CASSRRGEPE.

The rearrangement joins TRBV6-5 to TRBJ2-5; tentatively, D is TRBD1 (5 bases). V was trimmed by 9 bases and J by 4 bases, leaving 21 bases between them. This CDR3 has 15 amino acids. Per the germline V gene, CDR1 is MNHEY and CDR2 is SVGAGI. CDR3 amino acids: CASSTGAPWAETQYF. The CDR3 DNA follows: TGTGCCAGTTCCACTGGGGCCCCTTGGGCAGAGACCCAGTACTTC.

The J gene is TRBJ1-3, the V gene TRBV12-5, with D possibly matching TRBD1 (6 bases). The CDR3 totals 18 residues. Germline values: CDR1 LGHNT, CDR2 FRNRAP. Trimming cost V 1 base and J 1 base, with 17 bases left between them. Here the CDR3 reads CASGLASDRDVSGNTIYF. The DNA for the CDR3 is TGTGCTAGTGGTTTGGCCTCGGACAGAGACGTTTCTGGAAACACCATATATTTT.

The chain employs TRBV11-2 and TRBJ2-1; D possibly corresponds to TRBD2 (7 bases). Germline loops: CDR1 SGHAT, CDR2 FQNNGV. V lost 5 bases and J lost 3, with 17 bases in between. The CDR3 is 16 residues long. The CDR3 reads CASSPKGGPNYNEQFF. CDR3 in DNA: TGTGCCAGCAGCCCGAAGGGGGGGCCCAACTACAATGAGCAGTTCTTC.

This clone was found a few times. The genes are TRBV5-5 and TRBJ1-2; D call uncertain. This CDR3 spans 13 amino acids. Trimming took off 4 bases at V and 6 bases at J, with 13 bases between the two ends. The germline V gene has CDR1 SGHKS and CDR2 YYEKEE (reference sequence). Here the CDR3 DNA reads TGTGCCAGCAGCCATGGTGCCGGGGATGGCTACACCTTC. It specifies CASSHGAGDGYTF.